The clone carrying this TCR beta chain came up a few times. V lost 4 bases to trimming and J lost 8 bases, with 14 bases between them. The CDR3 totals 13 residues. The V gene's germline CDR1 is MRHNA and CDR2 SNTAGT. The record originates from a study of OX40 agonist ivuxolimab in advanced cancers. Sequenced by immunoSEQ multiplex PCR; TCRdb stores in-frame clones only, minus some. The data contain more than 70,000 clones, over 75% of them singletons. This TCR came from an adult with an advanced solid tumor such as melanoma, head and neck, liver or kidney cancer. V is TRBV6-4 and J is TRBJ1-1, with D maybe TRBD1 (6 bases). The sample in question was CD4+ or CD8+ T cells sorted from blood, obtained in a trial of the OX40 agonist ivuxolimab. The CDR3 DNA sequence: TGTGCCAGCAGTGTTCTCCGGGGGCAAGAAGCTTTCTTT. As protein: CASSVLRGQEAFF.